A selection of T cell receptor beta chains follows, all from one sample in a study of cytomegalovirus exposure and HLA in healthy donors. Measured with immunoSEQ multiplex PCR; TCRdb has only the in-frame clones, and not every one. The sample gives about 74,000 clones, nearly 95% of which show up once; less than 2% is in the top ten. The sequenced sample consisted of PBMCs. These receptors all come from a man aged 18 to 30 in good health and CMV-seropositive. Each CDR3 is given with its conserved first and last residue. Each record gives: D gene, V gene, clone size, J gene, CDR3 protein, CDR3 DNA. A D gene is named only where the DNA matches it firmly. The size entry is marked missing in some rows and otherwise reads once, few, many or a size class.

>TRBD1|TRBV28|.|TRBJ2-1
CASSSTGAWFF
TGTGCCAGCAGTTCCACAGGGGCCTGGTTCTTC
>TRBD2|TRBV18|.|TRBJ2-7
CASSRRTSGSSYEQYF
TGTGCCAGCTCACGCCGGACTAGCGGGAGCTCCTACGAGCAGTACTTC
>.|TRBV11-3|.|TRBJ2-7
CASSLVGGFGYEQYF
TGTGCCAGCAGCTTAGTAGGCGGGTTCGGGTACGAGCAGTACTTC
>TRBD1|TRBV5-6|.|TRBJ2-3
CASSLVAGGPDTQYF
TGTGCCAGCAGCTTGGTGGCAGGGGGCCCAGATACGCAGTATTTT
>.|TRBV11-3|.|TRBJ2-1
CASSPRTLGSPYNEQFF
TGTGCCAGCAGCCCGCGGACCCTGGGGAGCCCCTACAATGAGCAGTTCTTC
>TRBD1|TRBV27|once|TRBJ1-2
CASSLNPPGQIYGYTF
TGTGCCAGCAGTTTAAACCCGCCGGGACAGATCTATGGCTACACCTTC
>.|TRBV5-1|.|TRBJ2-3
CASSSDYYTDTQYF
TGCGCCAGCAGCTCGGACTACTACACAGATACGCAGTATTTT
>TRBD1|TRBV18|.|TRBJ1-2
CASSPGRGLNYGYTF
TGTGCCAGCTCACCAGGTAGGGGGCTGAACTATGGCTACACCTTC
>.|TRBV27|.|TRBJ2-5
CASGLPETQYF
TGTGCCAGCGGCCTCCCAGAGACCCAGTACTTC
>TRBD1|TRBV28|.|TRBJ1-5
CASRAPGQGGNQPQHF
TGTGCCAGCAGGGCACCGGGACAGGGTGGGAATCAGCCCCAGCATTTT
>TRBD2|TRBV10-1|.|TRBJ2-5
CASSKTSGRAVETQYF
TGCGCCAGCAGTAAGACTAGCGGGAGGGCCGTTGAGACCCAGTACTTC
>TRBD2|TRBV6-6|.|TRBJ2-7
CASSYSSGRSNEQYF
TGTGCCAGCAGTTACTCTAGCGGGAGGTCGAACGAGCAGTACTTC
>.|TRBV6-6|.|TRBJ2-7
CASRPYARSYEQYF
TGTGCCAGCAGGCCCTACGCGCGGTCCTACGAGCAGTACTTC
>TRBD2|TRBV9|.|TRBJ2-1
CASSVEGLAGNYNEQFF
TGTGCCAGCAGCGTAGAGGGGCTAGCGGGCAACTACAATGAGCAGTTCTTC
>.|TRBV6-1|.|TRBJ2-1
CASSERGYNEQFF
TGTGCCAGCAGTGAACGGGGTTACAATGAGCAGTTCTTC
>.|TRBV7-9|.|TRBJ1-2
CASSIQGRDYGYTF
TGTGCCAGCAGCATCCAGGGGCGGGACTATGGCTACACCTTC
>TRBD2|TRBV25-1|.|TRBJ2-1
CASRGASGRAETYNEQFF
TGTGCCAGCAGAGGGGCTAGCGGGAGGGCCGAGACCTACAATGAGCAGTTCTTC
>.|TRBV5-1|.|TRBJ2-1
CASSLVDTYNEQFF
TGCGCCAGCAGCTTGGTTGACACCTACAATGAGCAGTTCTTC
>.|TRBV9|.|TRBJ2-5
CASSVGREGTQYF
TGTGCCAGCAGCGTAGGCCGGGAAGGGACCCAGTACTTC
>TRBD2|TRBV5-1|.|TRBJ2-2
CASSLTSGSITGELFF
TGCGCCAGCAGCTTGACTAGCGGGAGCATCACCGGGGAGCTGTTTTTT
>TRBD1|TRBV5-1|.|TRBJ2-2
CASSWDGQGSTGELFF
TGCGCCAGCAGCTGGGACGGACAGGGTAGTACCGGGGAGCTGTTTTTT
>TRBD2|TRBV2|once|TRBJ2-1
CASSAEASGSNEQFF
TGTGCCAGCAGCGCTGAGGCTAGCGGGAGTAATGAGCAGTTCTTC
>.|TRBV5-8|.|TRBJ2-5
CASSGSTLLVGLGGETQYF
TGTGCCAGCAGCGGATCCACTCTTTTGGTGGGCCTCGGAGGAGAGACCCAGTACTTC
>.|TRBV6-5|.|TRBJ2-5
CASSTPGWAETQYF
TGTGCCAGCAGTACCCCAGGTTGGGCAGAGACCCAGTACTTC
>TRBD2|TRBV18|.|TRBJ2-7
CASSPTTPSGVYYEQYF
TGTGCCAGCTCACCCACCACGCCTAGCGGAGTATACTACGAGCAGTACTTC
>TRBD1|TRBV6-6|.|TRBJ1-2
CASKRPGTDGYTF
TGTGCCAGCAAACGTCCCGGGACAGATGGCTACACCTTC
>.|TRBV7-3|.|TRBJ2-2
CASSLGSDTNTGELFF
TGTGCCAGCAGCTTAGGGTCGGACACGAACACCGGGGAGCTGTTTTTT
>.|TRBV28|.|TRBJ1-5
CASKERDQPQHF
TGTGCCAGCAAAGAAAGAGATCAGCCCCAGCATTTT
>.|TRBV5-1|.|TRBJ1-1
CASSLEQGEAFF
TGCGCCAGCAGCTTGGAACAGGGAGAGGCTTTCTTT
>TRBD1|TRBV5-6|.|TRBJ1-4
CASSQGQSEEKLFF
TGTGCCAGCAGCCAGGGACAGAGCGAAGAAAAACTGTTTTTT
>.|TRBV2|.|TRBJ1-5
CASSGRTVAALNQPQHF
TGTGCCAGCAGTGGGAGGACAGTGGCAGCCCTAAATCAGCCCCAGCATTTT
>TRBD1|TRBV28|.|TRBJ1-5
CASSYRGLTAQPQHF
TGTGCCAGCAGTTACAGGGGCCTAACGGCTCAGCCCCAGCATTTT
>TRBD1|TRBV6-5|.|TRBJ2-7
CASRKGQGAYEQYF
TGTGCCAGCAGAAAGGGACAGGGGGCTTACGAGCAGTACTTC